The text below deals with one T cell receptor (beta chain). Its specificity is not known. This entry is derived from a study of OX40 agonist ivuxolimab in advanced cancers. Study at large: One hepatocellular carcinoma and two cutaneous melanoma patients partially responded. General study results and limits: At 0.1 to 3.0 mg/kg, CD4+ and CD8+ blood T cells expanded clonally by week 6.

Clones were sequenced by immunoSEQ multiplex PCR, and TCRdb holds only the in-frame ones, with some missing. The data hold over 80,000 clones, with 75% to 95% observed a single time. The TCR comes from an adult with an advanced solid tumor such as melanoma, head and neck, liver or kidney cancer. This specimen was CD4+ or CD8+ T cells sorted from blood, taken in a trial of the OX40 agonist ivuxolimab.

The DNA for the CDR3 is TGTGCCATCCATCGGGAGGGAAATGAGCAGTTCTTC. Translating it yields CAIHREGNEQFF. The V and J genes are TRBV10-3 and TRBJ2-1; TRBD2 agrees at 8 bases. This CDR3 is built from 12 residues. In germline, CDR1 is ENHRY, CDR2 SYGVKD. V dropped 8 bases and J dropped 7; count of bases not matched to a gene: 4.